The 5 T cell receptor beta chains below come from one sample, sequenced in a study of TIL therapy for anti-PD-1-resistant metastatic lung cancer. Time point: pre-treatment sample, taken before nivolumab and TIL therapy. This was the immunoSEQ v3 assay. TCRdb's table, derived via immunoSEQ multiplex PCR, lists solely in-frame clones and lacks some. The repertoire has 52,000 or so clones, roughly four fifths of them found once; the top ten carry roughly 3%. The input for sequencing was blood, taken at baseline. The receptor source for this set is a person aged 25 to 85 with non-small cell lung cancer.

This clone appeared a few times. The chain has TRBV29-1 and TRBJ1-5; perhaps TRBD1 as D (5 bases). V dropped 7 bases and J dropped 9 bases, with 19 bases sitting between them. Germline values: CDR1 SQVTM, CDR2 ANQGSEA. The CDR3 consists of 13 residues. The CDR3 region has the DNA TGCAGCGCCCTGGGACGGGAAGGTTGGCCCCAGCATTTT. Its protein product is CSALGREGWPQHF. The whole variable domain, remainder taken from reference TRBV29-1 and TRBJ1-5, is SAVISQKPSRDICQRGTSLTIQCQVDSQVTMMFWYRQQPGQSLTLIATANQGSEATYESGFVIDKFPISRPNLTFSTLTVSNMSPEDSSIYLCSALGREGWPQHFGDGTRLSIL.

The J gene is TRBJ1-2, the V gene TRBV11-1; 9 nucleotides align to TRBD1. The CDR3 is 14 amino acids. V shed 3 bases, J shed 6 bases, and the junction held 5 bases outside the gene matches. Germline lookup yields CDR1 SGHAT and CDR2 FQDESV (reference sequence). Here the CDR3 DNA reads TGTGCCAGCAGCTTGACCGGGACAGGGAATGGCTACACCTTC. Protein: CASSLTGTGNGYTF. Complete variable domain (other parts from reference TRBV11-1 and TRBJ1-2): EAEVAQSPRYKITEKSQAVAFWCDPISGHATLYWYRQILGQGPELLVQFQDESVVDDSQLPKDRFSAERLKGVDSTLKIQPAELGDSAMYLCASSLTGTGNGYTFGSGTRLTVV.

V and J are TRBV10-3 and TRBJ2-5, with 8 bases fitting TRBD2. CDR1 is ENHRY, CDR2 SYGVKD, per germline. Trimming took 6 bases from V and 5 from J; bases not matched to a gene: 11. This CDR3 has 15 residues. The CDR3 sequence is CAIRSLSGGSETQYF. In DNA, the CDR3 is TGTGCCATCAGATCCTTATCGGGAGGGTCGGAGACCCAGTACTTC.

The rearrangement joins TRBV15 to TRBJ2-7; D unresolved. Trimming took off 4 bases at V and 4 bases at J, with 8 bases between the two ends. The germline V gene encodes CDR1 LNHNV and CDR2 YYDKDF (reference sequence). The CDR3 is 12 residues long. The DNA for the CDR3 is TGTGCCACCAGCAAATCAGTGTACGAGCAGTACTTC. This gives the protein CATSKSVYEQYF.

This chain uses TRBV15 with TRBJ2-4; 7 bases are a match to TRBD1. Trimming at V came to 4 bases and at J to 7 bases, leaving 10 bases not matched to a gene. The CDR3 covers 15 residues. CDR1 and CDR2 from the germline V gene are LNHNV and YYDKDF (reference sequence). The CDR3 region has the DNA TGTGCCACCAGCAACCCTGACAGGGCAGTGAACATTCAGTACTTC. Amino acid sequence: CATSNPDRAVNIQYF.